This T cell receptor (beta chain) was captured by sequencing in a study of spatial heterogeneity in lung cancer. On the study more broadly: Alpha-chain sequences were consistently detected less often than beta-chain sequences.

The time point is: sample taken at primary tumor resection. The donors comprised some 72 untreated early-stage non-small cell lung cancer patients. The sequenced material consisted of unsorted whole RNA from tumor, nontumor lung or frozen PBMC. In its sample, this clonotype was seen many times. A single record per CDR3 protein comes from TCRdb applying MiXCR to the 5' RACE reads. The table records tens of thousands of distinct CDR3 sequences, around 5.2% of them present only once. The CDR3 length is 13 residues. Germline CDR1 reads SNHLY; CDR2 reads FYNNEI. Trimming cost V 6 bases and J 7 bases; bases outside gene matches: 8.

The receptor's source is a female donor with early-stage non-small cell lung cancer. The V call is TRBV2, the J call TRBJ1-2; 7 positions match TRBD1. This sample comprised PBMCs, obtained at surgery. In DNA, the CDR3 is TGTGCCAGCAGCCTCGGGACAGCGGGTGGCTACACCTTC. As protein: CASSLGTAGGYTF.